This TCR beta chain emerged from a study of T-cell memory formation after mild COVID-19. Germline trimming cut 5 bases from V and 7 bases from J; bases unmatched to any gene: 15. CDR3 length equals 16 residues. Germline CDR1 MNHEY, CDR2 SMNVEV (reference sequence). MiXCR, run by TCRdb on the 5' RACE reads, gives a single entry per CDR3 protein. The sample has under 200,000 distinct CDR3 sequences; 31% are singletons. The source of this sequence is an adult woman who had mild COVID-19 (a few samples of this study predate the infection). Cell type and time point are not known. The chain is built from TRBV27 and TRBJ2-5, with TRBD2 identical over 8 bases. The sequencing sample was made of PBMCs or a T cell subset sorted from them (not recorded which). CDR3 nucleotides: TGTGCCAGCAGTCCCCGTAGCGGGAAGGGGATGGGGACCCAGTACTTC. This codes for CASSPRSGKGMGTQYF.